The 29 T cell receptor beta chains below were found in one sample sequenced in a study of blood T cell repertoires in COVID-19. Profiling relied on immunoSEQ multiplex PCR, and the TCRdb table lists in-frame clones only, not all of them. The table includes 200,000 to 250,000 clones, about 85% detected once. Sequencing was performed on PBMCs or T cells enriched from blood (not recorded which). These receptors were collected from a man aged 25 to 40 who had recovered from COVID-19.

Points on this clone: This sample also contains other DNA sequences that code for the same CDR3. This rearrangement joins TRBV7-3 to TRBJ2-3, with TRBD2 matching 9 bases. From germline, CDR1 is SGHTA and CDR2 FQGTGA. This CDR3 is built from 14 residues. The trim removed 3 bases at V and 3 bases at J, leaving 1 base unmatched. The CDR3: CASSLAGGTDTQYF. The CDR3 coding sequence is TGTGCCAGCAGCTTGGCGGGGGGGACAGATACGCAGTATTTT.

This clone was found a few times. V is TRBV27 and J is TRBJ2-2, with TRBD1 as a possible D gene (6 bases). The CDR3 covers 14 residues. V lost 2 bases to trimming and J lost 4 bases, with 8 bases between them. Germline V gene data show CDR1 as MNHEY and CDR2 as SMNVEV (reference sequence). CDR3 residues: CASSLGRGTGELFF. CDR3 DNA: TGTGCCAGCAGTTTAGGCAGGGGCACCGGGGAGCTGTTTTTT.

This clone was seen more than once but under ten times. This chain joins TRBV5-1 and TRBJ2-7; 10 bases line up with TRBD2. Germline assignment: CDR1 SGHRS and CDR2 YFSETQ. V was clipped by 4 bases and J by 3 bases; unmatched bases: 7. This CDR3 has 15 amino acids. This chain's CDR3 is CASSLGLAELYEQYF. CDR3 nucleotide sequence: TGCGCCAGCAGCCTCGGACTAGCGGAACTCTACGAGCAGTACTTC.

The V and J genes are TRBV29-1 and TRBJ2-5; D unresolved. With 0 bases removed from V and 5 bases from J, the gap between germline ends came to 7 bases. Germline V gene data show CDR1 as SQVTM and CDR2 as ANQGSEA. This CDR3 has 12 residues. CDR3 residues: CSVEELMETQYF. The CDR3 DNA follows: TGCAGCGTTGAAGAACTGATGGAGACCCAGTACTTC. The entire variable domain, with the rest obtained from reference TRBV29-1 and TRBJ2-5, is as follows: SAVISQKPSRDICQRGTSLTIQCQVDSQVTMMFWYRQQPGQSLTLIATANQGSEATYESGFVIDKFPISRPNLTFSTLTVSNMSPEDSSIYLCSVEELMETQYFGPGTRLLVL.

This clone has just a few counts. The V call is TRBV11-2, the J call TRBJ2-2; no reliable D call. Trimming stripped 1 base from V and 8 bases from J, with 14 bases between. The CDR3 contains 15 residues. Germline lookup yields CDR1 SGHAT and CDR2 FQNNGV. The CDR3, as DNA: TGTGCCAGCAGCTTAGGATCGTGGGTCGGGGGGGAGCTGTTTTTT. It encodes CASSLGSWVGGELFF.

The CDR3 DNA follows: TGTGCCAGCTCTCTAAACCGGGACAGGGGAACTGAAGCTTTCTTT. This encodes CASSLNRDRGTEAFF. The chain has TRBV18 and TRBJ1-1; 10 bases fit TRBD1. Trimming removed 6 bases from V and 5 bases from J; junction bases left unmatched: 9. The CDR3 length is 15 residues. Germline CDR1 reads KGHSH; CDR2 reads LQKENI.

In this sample, this clone turned up once. V gene TRBV2 combines with J gene TRBJ2-7; no clear D. The V gene lost 1 base and the J gene lost 3 bases, with 4 bases spanning the gap. CDR1 is SNHLY and CDR2 is FYNNEI in the germline V gene. This CDR3 has 12 residues. The CDR3 DNA is TGTGCCAGCAGTGAAGGACACTACGAGCAGTACTTC. Translation gives CASSEGHYEQYF.

The rearrangement uses TRBV12-3 or TRBV12-4 and TRBJ1-5; D is perhaps TRBD1 (5 bases). CDR3 length: 13 residues. Deletions cut 3 bases from V and 5 bases from J, with 8 bases between. The chain's CDR3 is CASSLGRYQPQHF. For the CDR3, the DNA is TGTGCCAGCAGTTTGGGGCGTTATCAGCCCCAGCATTTT.

The chain has TRBV4-2 and TRBJ1-2; D is perhaps TRBD1 (5 bases). The germline V and J ends were trimmed by 0 bases and 3 bases, with 14 bases remaining between them. In germline, CDR1 is LGHNA, CDR2 YNFKEQ. There are 16 residues in the CDR3. DNA for the CDR3: TGTGCCAGCAGCCAAGATCTGCGGGGGGATGACTATGGCTACACCTTC. Its protein product is CASSQDLRGDDYGYTF.

The V and J genes are TRBV6-5 and TRBJ1-1; D is ambiguous. The germline V and J ends were trimmed by 0 bases and 0 bases, with 11 bases remaining between them. The CDR3 spans 16 residues. Germline V CDR1 and CDR2: MNHEY, SVGAGI. The CDR3 loop reads CASSYSITGMNTEAFF. The CDR3 DNA follows: TGTGCCAGCAGTTACTCGATTACGGGGATGAACACTGAAGCTTTCTTT.

The chain uses TRBV27 and TRBJ2-1; 10 nucleotides line up with TRBD2. The CDR3 length is 15 residues. The J segment lost 6 bases and the V segment lost 5 bases, leaving 7 bases of the junction unmatched. The germline gives CDR1 MNHEY, CDR2 SMNVEV (reference sequence). The CDR3 region has the DNA TGTGCCAGCAGTCCAAGCGGGGGGGCCGGCAATGAGCAGTTCTTC. It codes for CASSPSGGAGNEQFF.

This chain links TRBV12-3 or TRBV12-4 with TRBJ2-7; the match to TRBD1 covers 9 bases. V gave up 6 bases and J gave up 6 bases; unmatched junction bases: 6. CDR3 length: 13 amino acids. The DNA of the CDR3 is TGTGCCAGCAGACGGACAGGGGTTCCCGAGCAGTACTTC. Amino acid sequence: CASRRTGVPEQYF.

V gene TRBV7-6 combines with J gene TRBJ2-3; TRBD2 matches at 12 bases. The length of the CDR3 is 19 residues. Trimming cost V 1 base and J 2 bases; bases outside gene matches: 10. Germline V gene data show CDR1 as SGHVS and CDR2 as FNYEAQ. The CDR3 is CASSLEDRTSGILTDTQYF. The CDR3 coding sequence is TGTGCCAGCAGCTTAGAAGATCGGACTAGCGGGATCCTCACAGATACGCAGTATTTT.

The chain carries TRBV28 and TRBJ2-2; tentative D call: TRBD1 (5 bases). Germline lookup yields CDR1 MDHEN and CDR2 SYDVKM. The CDR3 runs 15 residues. V was trimmed by 5 bases and J by 4 bases, leaving 14 bases between them. This CDR3 reads CASSPMVGATGELFF. The CDR3 coding sequence is TGTGCCAGCAGTCCGATGGTAGGGGCCACCGGGGAGCTGTTTTTT.

The chain couples TRBV5-4 to TRBJ1-1, with TRBD1 identical over 8 bases. This CDR3 comprises 15 residues. Germline assignment: CDR1 SGHNT and CDR2 YYREEE (reference sequence). J lost 6 bases, V lost 1 base, and 8 bases had no gene match. CDR3 bases: TGTGCCAGCAGCTTGAGGGCAGGGGGCAACTCTGAAGCTTTCTTT. Translating gives CASSLRAGGNSEAFF.

The chain links TRBV9 to TRBJ2-1; tentatively, D is TRBD2 (6 bases). The CDR3 runs 17 residues. The V end lost 4 bases, the J end lost 0 bases, and 17 bases lay between the germline ends. The V gene's germline CDR1 is SGDLS and CDR2 YYNGEE. CDR3: CASSPNPADYSYNEQFF. DNA for the CDR3: TGTGCCAGCAGCCCAAACCCAGCGGACTACTCCTACAATGAGCAGTTCTTC.

The rearrangement joins TRBV27 to TRBJ2-1, with 12 bases fitting TRBD2. Trimming cost V 1 base and J 9 bases; bases outside gene matches: 16. In germline, CDR1 is MNHEY, CDR2 SMNVEV (reference sequence). This CDR3 has 19 amino acids. CDR3 nucleotide sequence: TGTGCCAGCAGTTTATTTCCACCTAGCGGGGGGGCGGTAGGTGGTGAGCAGTTCTTC. Protein: CASSLFPPSGGAVGGEQFF.

This clone was counted only a few times. The chain has TRBV19 and TRBJ2-7; tentative D call: TRBD1 (5 bases). Germline V gene lookup returns CDR1 LNHDA and CDR2 SQIVND (reference sequence). V was pared by 3 bases and J by 1 base, with 7 bases between. CDR3 size: 13 residues. The chain's CDR3 is CASSMTASYEQYF. The DNA for the CDR3 is TGTGCCAGTAGTATGACAGCATCCTACGAGCAGTACTTC.

The gene calls are TRBV10-1 and TRBJ2-7; 10 bases are a match to TRBD2. After removal of 8 bases from V and 3 bases from J, the junction contained 7 bases not matched to a gene. CDR1 and CDR2 (germline): WNHNN, SYGVQD (reference sequence). The CDR3 contains 14 residues. The CDR3 loop reads CASPDQRGGYEQYF. The CDR3 nucleotides read TGCGCCAGCCCCGACCAGCGGGGGGGCTACGAGCAGTACTTC.

V usage is TRBV5-1 and J usage is TRBJ2-7, with a possible D match to TRBD1 (6 bases). Germline CDR1 SGHRS, CDR2 YFSETQ. There are 15 residues in the CDR3. Trimming shortened V by 0 bases and J by 4 bases, and 14 bases separated the two germline ends. The CDR3 loop is CASSLDARGVYEQYF. CDR3 in DNA: TGCGCCAGCAGCTTGGATGCCAGGGGCGTGTACGAGCAGTACTTC.

This clone was recorded once. This chain connects TRBV6-5 to TRBJ1-3; D may be TRBD1 (6 bases). Trimming left V 6 bases short and J 8 bases short, with 17 bases between. The CDR3 has 14 amino acids. Germline V gene data show CDR1 as MNHEY and CDR2 as SVGAGI. The CDR3 region is CASSLTGGWDTIYF. CDR3 nucleotide sequence: TGTGCCAGCAGCCTAACTGGGGGCTGGGACACCATATATTTT.

The J gene is TRBJ2-7, the V gene TRBV3-1 (or the pseudogene TRBV3-2), with 14 positions matching TRBD2. The length of the CDR3 is 13 residues. V shed 4 bases, J shed 13 bases, and the junction held 6 bases outside the gene matches. In germline, CDR1 is LGHDT, CDR2 YNNKEL (reference sequence). The CDR3: CASSPGLAGARYF. CDR3 nucleotide sequence: TGTGCCAGCAGCCCGGGACTAGCGGGAGCTCGATACTTC.

The V call is TRBV2, the J call TRBJ1-2, with D possibly matching TRBD1 (5 bases). This CDR3 is 14 amino acids long. The V end was cut by 4 bases, the J end by 4 bases, with 13 bases between. Germline CDR1 reads SNHLY; CDR2 reads FYNNEI. The CDR3 DNA follows: TGTGCCAGCAGTGTGACAGAAAGTCTCTATGGCTACACCTTC. Translating gives CASSVTESLYGYTF.

V gene TRBV19 combines with J gene TRBJ2-3, with 7 bases matching TRBD2. CDR3 length: 14 residues. V was clipped by 5 bases and J by 6 bases; unmatched bases: 8. The V gene's germline CDR1 is LNHDA and CDR2 SQIVND (reference sequence). The CDR3 protein is CASSRSSGWDTQYF. The CDR3 DNA follows: TGTGCCAGTAGTCGGTCTAGCGGATGGGATACGCAGTATTTT.

The rearrangement joins TRBV5-1 to TRBJ1-6; no definite D call. This CDR3 comprises 15 residues. V was clipped by 0 bases and J by 11 bases, with 15 bases between them. The germline V gene encodes CDR1 SGHRS and CDR2 YFSETQ. CDR3 in amino acids: CASSLGNNVGAPLHF. As DNA, the CDR3 is TGCGCCAGCAGCTTGGGAAACAATGTAGGAGCACCCCTCCACTTT.

The V gene is TRBV19, the J gene TRBJ2-3; 10 positions match TRBD2. The CDR3 sequence is 14 residues long. Germline V gives CDR1 LNHDA, CDR2 SQIVND (reference sequence). V lost 7 bases and J lost 2; bases outside the gene matches: 3. As DNA, the CDR3 is TGTGCCAGTAATCTAGCGGGGGTCACAGATACGCAGTATTTT. Protein: CASNLAGVTDTQYF. The complete variable domain, with remaining parts taken from reference TRBV19 and TRBJ2-3, reads DGGITQSPKYLFRKEGQNVTLSCEQNLNHDAMYWYRQDPGQGLRLIYYSQIVNDFQKGDIAEGYSVSREKKESFPLTVTSAQKNPTAFYLCASNLAGVTDTQYFGPGTRLTVL.

J is TRBJ2-2 and V is TRBV9, with TRBD1 identical over 9 bases. The trim removed 2 bases at V and 9 bases at J, leaving 8 bases unmatched. The CDR3 length is 15 residues. Germline CDR1 and CDR2: SGDLS and YYNGEE. CDR3 protein: CASSVGTGLFRELFF. The CDR3 DNA reads as TGTGCCAGCAGCGTGGGGACAGGGCTTTTTCGGGAGCTGTTTTTT. The variable domain in full, completed from reference TRBV9 and TRBJ2-2, reads DSGVTQTPKHLITATGQRVTLRCSPRSGDLSVYWYQQSLDQGLQFLIQYYNGEERAKGNILERFSAQQFPDLHSELNLSSLELGDSALYFCASSVGTGLFRELFFGEGSRLTVL.

This clone was recorded only once. The chain carries TRBV6-5 and TRBJ1-6; TRBD1 agrees at 7 bases. The CDR3 covers 15 residues. Germline loops: CDR1 MNHEY, CDR2 SVGAGI. Trimming cost V 8 bases and J 6 bases; bases outside gene matches: 10. The CDR3 is CASRQTGQPNSPLHF. CDR3 bases: TGTGCCAGCCGACAAACGGGACAGCCTAATTCACCCCTCCACTTT.

CDR3 bases: TGTGCCAGCAGTTACTCGAGGACAAGCTACGAGCAGTACTTC. Protein: CASSYSRTSYEQYF. V and J are TRBV6-5 and TRBJ2-7; TRBD1 might be the D (5 bases). V was shortened by 0 bases and J by 3 bases, with 9 bases between the two germline ends. Germline CDR1 reads MNHEY; CDR2 reads SVGAGI. This CDR3 has 14 amino acids.